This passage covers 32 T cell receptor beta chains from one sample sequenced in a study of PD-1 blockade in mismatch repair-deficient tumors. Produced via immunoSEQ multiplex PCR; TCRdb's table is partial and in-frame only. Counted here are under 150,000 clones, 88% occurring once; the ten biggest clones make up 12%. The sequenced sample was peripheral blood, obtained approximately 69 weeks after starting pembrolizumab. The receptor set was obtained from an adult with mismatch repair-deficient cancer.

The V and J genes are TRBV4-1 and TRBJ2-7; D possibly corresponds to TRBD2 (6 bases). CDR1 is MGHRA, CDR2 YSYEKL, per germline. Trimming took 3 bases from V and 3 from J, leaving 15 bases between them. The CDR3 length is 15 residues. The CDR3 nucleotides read TGCGCCAGCAGCCATAAAGTAGTGGGGGGCTACGAGCAGTACTTC. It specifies CASSHKVVGGYEQYF.

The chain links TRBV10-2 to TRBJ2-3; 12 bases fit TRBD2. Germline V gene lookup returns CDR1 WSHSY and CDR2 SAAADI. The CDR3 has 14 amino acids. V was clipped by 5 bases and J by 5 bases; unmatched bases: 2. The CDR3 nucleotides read TGCGCCAGCAGTCCGGGACTAGCGGGAGATACGCAGTATTTT. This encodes CASSPGLAGDTQYF.

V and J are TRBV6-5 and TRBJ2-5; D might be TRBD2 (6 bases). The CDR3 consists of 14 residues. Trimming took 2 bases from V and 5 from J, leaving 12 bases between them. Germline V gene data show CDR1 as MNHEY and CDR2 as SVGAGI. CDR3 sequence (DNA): TGTGCCAGCAGTTACCTGGGAGGAGAGGAGACCCAGTACTTC. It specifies CASSYLGGEETQYF.

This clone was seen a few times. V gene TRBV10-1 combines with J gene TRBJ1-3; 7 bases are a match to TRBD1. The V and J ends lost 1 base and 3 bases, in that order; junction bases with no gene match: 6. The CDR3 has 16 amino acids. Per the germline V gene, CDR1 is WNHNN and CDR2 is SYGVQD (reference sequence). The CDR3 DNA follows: TGCGCCAGCAGTGAGTGCAACAGGGGTTATGGAAACACCATATATTTT. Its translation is CASSECNRGYGNTIYF.

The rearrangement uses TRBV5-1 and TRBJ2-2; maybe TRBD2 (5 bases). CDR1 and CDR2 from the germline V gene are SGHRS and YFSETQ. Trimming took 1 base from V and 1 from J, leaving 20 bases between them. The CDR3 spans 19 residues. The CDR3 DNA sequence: TGCGCCAGCAGCTTGTATGGCGGAGGCAGGAATGGGAACACCGGGGAGCTGTTTTTT. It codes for CASSLYGGGRNGNTGELFF. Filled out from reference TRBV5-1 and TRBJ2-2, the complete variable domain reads KAGVTQTPRYLIKTRGQQVTLSCSPISGHRSVSWYQQTPGQGLQFLFEYFSETQRNKGNFPGRFSGRQFSNSRSEMNVSTLELGDSALYLCASSLYGGGRNGNTGELFFGEGSRLTVL.

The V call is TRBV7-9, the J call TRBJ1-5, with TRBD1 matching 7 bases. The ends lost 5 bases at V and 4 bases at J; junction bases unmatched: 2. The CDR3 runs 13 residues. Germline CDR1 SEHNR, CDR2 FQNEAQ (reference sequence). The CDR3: CASSGTANQPQHF. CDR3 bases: TGTGCCAGCAGCGGGACAGCTAATCAGCCCCAGCATTTT.

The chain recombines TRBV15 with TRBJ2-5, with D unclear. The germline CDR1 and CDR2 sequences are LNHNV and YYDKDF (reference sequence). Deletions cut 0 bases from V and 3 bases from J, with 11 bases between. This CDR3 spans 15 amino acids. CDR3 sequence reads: CATSRDDSRKETQYF. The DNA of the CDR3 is TGTGCCACCAGCAGAGATGATAGCAGGAAAGAGACCCAGTACTTC.

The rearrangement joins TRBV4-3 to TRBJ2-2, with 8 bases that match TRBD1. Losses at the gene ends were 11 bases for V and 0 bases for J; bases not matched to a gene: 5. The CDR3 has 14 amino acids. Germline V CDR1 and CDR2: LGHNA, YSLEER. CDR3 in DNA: TGCGCCGGCGGACAGGGATCGAACACCGGGGAGCTGTTTTTT. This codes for CAGGQGSNTGELFF.

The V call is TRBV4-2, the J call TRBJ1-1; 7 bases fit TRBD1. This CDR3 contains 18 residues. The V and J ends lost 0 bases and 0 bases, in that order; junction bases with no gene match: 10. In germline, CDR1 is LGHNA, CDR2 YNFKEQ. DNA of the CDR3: TGTGCCAGCAGCCAAGATAGGGAGACAGGGAACATGAACACTGAAGCTTTCTTT. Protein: CASSQDRETGNMNTEAFF.

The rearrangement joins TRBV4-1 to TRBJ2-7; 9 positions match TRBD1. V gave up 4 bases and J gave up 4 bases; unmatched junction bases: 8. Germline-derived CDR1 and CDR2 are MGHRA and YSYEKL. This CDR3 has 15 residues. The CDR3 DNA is TGCGCCAGCAGCCCGACAAGGGACAGGGCTTACGAGCAGTACTTC. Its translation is CASSPTRDRAYEQYF.

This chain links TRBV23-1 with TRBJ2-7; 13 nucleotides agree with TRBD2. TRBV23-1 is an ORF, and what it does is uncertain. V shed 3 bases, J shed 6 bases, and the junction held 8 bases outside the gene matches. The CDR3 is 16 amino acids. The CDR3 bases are TGCGCCAGCAGTCACCGAGGACTAGCGGGAGAGGGCGAGCAGTACTTC. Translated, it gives CASSHRGLAGEGEQYF.

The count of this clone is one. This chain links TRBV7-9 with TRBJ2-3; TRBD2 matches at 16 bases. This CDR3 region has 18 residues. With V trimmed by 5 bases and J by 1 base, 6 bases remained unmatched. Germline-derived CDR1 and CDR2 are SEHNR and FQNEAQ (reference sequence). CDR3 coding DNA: TGTGCCAGCAGCCAGGGGACTAGCGGGAGGGTGGGCACAGATACGCAGTATTTT. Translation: CASSQGTSGRVGTDTQYF.

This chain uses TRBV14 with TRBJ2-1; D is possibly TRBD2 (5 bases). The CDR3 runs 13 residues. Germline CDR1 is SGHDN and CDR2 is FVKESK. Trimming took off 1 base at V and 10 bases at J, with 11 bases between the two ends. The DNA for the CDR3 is TGTGCCAGCAGCCAAGGGAGGCCTAGCGAGCAGTTCTTC. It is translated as CASSQGRPSEQFF.

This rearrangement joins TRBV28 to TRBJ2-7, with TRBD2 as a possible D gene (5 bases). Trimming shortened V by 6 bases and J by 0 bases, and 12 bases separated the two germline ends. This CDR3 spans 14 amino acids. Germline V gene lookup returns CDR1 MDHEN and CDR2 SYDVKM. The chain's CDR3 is CASRKLGSSYEQYF. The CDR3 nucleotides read TGTGCCAGCAGGAAACTAGGGAGCTCCTACGAGCAGTACTTC.

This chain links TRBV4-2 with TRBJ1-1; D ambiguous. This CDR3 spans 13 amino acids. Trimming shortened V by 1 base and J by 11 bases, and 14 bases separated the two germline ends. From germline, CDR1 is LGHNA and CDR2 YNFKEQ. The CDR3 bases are TGTGCCAGCAGCCAAGTAGGTGAGGGTGGGGCTTTCTTT. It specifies CASSQVGEGGAFF.

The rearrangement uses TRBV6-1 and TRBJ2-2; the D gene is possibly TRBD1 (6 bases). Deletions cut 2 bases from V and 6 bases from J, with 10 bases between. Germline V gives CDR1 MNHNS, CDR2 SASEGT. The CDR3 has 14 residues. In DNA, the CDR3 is TGTGCCAGCAGTGAACAGGGGTCAGCCGGGGAGCTGTTTTTT. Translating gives CASSEQGSAGELFF.

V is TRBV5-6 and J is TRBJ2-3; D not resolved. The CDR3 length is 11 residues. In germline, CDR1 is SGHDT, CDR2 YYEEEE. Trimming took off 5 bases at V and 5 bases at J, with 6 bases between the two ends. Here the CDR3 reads CASRDRDTQYF. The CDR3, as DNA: TGTGCCAGCAGAGATAGAGATACGCAGTATTTT.

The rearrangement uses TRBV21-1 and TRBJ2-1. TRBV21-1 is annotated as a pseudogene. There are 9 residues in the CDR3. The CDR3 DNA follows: TGTGCCGGGATCCCCATGAAGTTCTTC. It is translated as CAGIPMKFF.

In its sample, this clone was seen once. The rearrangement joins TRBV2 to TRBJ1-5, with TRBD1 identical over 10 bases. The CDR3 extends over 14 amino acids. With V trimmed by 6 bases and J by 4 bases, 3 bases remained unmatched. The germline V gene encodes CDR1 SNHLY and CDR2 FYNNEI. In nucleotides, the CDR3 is TGTGCCAGCAGAGGGACAGGGGTTAATCAGCCCCAGCATTTT. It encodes CASRGTGVNQPQHF.

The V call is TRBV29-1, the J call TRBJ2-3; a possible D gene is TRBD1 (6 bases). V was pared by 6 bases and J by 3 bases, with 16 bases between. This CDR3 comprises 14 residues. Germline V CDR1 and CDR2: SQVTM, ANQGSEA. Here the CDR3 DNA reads TGCAGCGTGCCACAGGGAAGTTTGACAGATACGCAGTATTTT. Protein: CSVPQGSLTDTQYF.

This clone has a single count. CDR3 nucleotide sequence: TGTGCCAGCAGCTTGCAGGGGGAGAACACTGAAGCTTTCTTT. It is translated as CASSLQGENTEAFF. The J gene is TRBJ1-1, the V gene TRBV21-1; TRBD1 was called by the table and not checked on the DNA. TRBV21-1 is recorded as a pseudogene. This CDR3 comprises 14 residues.

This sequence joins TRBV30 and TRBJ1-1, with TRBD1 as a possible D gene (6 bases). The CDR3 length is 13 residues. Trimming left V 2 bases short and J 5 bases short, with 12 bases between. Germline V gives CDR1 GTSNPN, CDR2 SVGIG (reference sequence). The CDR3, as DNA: TGTGCCTGGAGTAAGGGGGGTTGGACTGAAGCTTTCTTT. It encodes CAWSKGGWTEAFF. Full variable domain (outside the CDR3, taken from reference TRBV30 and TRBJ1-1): SQTIHQWPATLVQPVGSPLSLECTVEGTSNPNLYWYRQAAGRGLQLLFYSVGIGQISSEVPQNLSASRPQDRQFILSSKKLLLSDSGFYLCAWSKGGWTEAFFGQGTRLTVV.

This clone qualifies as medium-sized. CDR3 residues: CASSESGYEQYF. Here the CDR3 DNA reads TGTGCCAGCAGTGAATCTGGCTACGAGCAGTACTTC. This rearrangement joins TRBV6-5 to TRBJ2-7; D gene ambiguous. The V end was cut by 5 bases, the J end by 3 bases, with 8 bases between. The germline V gene has CDR1 MNHEY and CDR2 SVGAGI. The CDR3 totals 12 residues.

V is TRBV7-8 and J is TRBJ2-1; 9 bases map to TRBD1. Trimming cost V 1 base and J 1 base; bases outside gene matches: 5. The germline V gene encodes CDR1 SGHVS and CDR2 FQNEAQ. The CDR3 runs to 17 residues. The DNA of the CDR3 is TGTGCCAGCAGCTTAGAAGACAGGGGGTTGTCCTACAATGAGCAGTTCTTC. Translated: CASSLEDRGLSYNEQFF.

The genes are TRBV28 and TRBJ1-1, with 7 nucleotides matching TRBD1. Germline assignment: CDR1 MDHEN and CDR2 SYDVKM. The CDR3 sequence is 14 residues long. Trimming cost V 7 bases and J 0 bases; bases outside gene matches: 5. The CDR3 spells CASNLQGMNTEAFF. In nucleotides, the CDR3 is TGTGCCAGCAACCTACAGGGGATGAACACTGAAGCTTTCTTT.

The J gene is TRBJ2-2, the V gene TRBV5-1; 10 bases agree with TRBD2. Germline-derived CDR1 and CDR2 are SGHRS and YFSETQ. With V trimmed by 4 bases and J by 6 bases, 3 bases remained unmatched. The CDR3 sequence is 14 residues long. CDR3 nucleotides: TGCGCCAGCAGCCCTAGCGGGAGTGCCGGGGAGCTGTTTTTT. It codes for CASSPSGSAGELFF.

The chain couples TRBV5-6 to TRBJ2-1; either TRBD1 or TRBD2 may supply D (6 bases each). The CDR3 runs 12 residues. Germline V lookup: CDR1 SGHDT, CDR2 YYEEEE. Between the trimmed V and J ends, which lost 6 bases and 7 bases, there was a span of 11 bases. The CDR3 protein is CASTRGGNEQFF. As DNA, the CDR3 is TGTGCCAGCACAAGAGGGGGGAATGAGCAGTTCTTC.

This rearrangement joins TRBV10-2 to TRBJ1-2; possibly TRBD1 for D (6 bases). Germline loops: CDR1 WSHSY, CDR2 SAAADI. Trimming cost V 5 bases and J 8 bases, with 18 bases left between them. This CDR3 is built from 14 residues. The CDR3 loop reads CASSSQGTPGGYTF. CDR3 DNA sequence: TGCGCCAGCAGTTCACAGGGTACCCCGGGCGGCTACACCTTC.

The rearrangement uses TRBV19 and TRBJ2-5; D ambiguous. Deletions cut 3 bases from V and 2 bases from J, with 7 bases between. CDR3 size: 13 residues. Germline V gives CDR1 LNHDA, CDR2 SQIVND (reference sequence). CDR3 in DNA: TGTGCCAGTAGTATCCTGGGACAAGAGACCCAGTACTTC. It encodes CASSILGQETQYF.

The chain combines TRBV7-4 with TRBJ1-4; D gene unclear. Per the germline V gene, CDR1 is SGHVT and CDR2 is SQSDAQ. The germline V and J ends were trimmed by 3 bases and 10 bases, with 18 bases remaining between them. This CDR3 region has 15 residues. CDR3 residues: CASSLLSPTEVKLFF. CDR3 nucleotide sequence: TGTGCCAGCAGCTTGTTATCGCCCACAGAGGTAAAACTGTTTTTT.

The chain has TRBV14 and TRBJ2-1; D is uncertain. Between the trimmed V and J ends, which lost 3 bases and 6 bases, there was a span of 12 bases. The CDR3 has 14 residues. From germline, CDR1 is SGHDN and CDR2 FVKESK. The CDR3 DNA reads TGTGCCAGCAGCCATGTAGGCGGAATCAATGAGCAGTTCTTC. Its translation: CASSHVGGINEQFF.

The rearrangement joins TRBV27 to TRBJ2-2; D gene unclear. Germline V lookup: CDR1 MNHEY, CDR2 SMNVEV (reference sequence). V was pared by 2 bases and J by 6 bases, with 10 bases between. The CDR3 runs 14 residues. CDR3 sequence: CASSLTRLAGELFF. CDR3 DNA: TGTGCCAGCAGTTTAACCAGGTTGGCCGGGGAGCTGTTTTTT.